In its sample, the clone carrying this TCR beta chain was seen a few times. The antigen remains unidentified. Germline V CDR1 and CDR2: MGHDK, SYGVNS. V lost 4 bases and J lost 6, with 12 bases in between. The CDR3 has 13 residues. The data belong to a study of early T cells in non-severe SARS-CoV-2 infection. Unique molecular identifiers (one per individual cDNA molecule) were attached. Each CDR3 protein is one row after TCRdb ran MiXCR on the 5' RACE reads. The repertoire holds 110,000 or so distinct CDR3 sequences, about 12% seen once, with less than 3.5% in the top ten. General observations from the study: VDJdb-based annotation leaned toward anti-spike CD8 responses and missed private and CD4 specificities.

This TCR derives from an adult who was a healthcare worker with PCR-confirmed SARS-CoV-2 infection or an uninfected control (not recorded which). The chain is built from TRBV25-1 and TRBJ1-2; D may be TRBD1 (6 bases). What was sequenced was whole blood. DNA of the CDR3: TGTGCCAGCAGTGGTATAAGGACAGATGGCTACACCTTC. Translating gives CASSGIRTDGYTF.